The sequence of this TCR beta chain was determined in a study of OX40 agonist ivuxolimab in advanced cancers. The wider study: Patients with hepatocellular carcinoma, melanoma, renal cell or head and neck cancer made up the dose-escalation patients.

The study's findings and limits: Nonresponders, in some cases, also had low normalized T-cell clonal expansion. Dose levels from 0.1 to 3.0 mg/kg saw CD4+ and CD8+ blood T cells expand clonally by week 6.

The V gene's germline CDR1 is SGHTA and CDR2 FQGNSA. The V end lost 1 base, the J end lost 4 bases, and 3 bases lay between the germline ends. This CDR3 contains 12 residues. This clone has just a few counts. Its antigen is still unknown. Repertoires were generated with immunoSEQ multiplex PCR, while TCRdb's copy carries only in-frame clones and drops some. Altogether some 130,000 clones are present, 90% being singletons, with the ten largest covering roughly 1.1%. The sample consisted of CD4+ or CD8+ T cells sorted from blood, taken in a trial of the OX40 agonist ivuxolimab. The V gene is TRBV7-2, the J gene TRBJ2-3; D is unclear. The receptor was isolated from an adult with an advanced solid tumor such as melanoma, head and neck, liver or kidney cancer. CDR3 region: CASSLDADTQYF. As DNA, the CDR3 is TGTGCCAGCAGCTTAGATGCAGATACGCAGTATTTT.